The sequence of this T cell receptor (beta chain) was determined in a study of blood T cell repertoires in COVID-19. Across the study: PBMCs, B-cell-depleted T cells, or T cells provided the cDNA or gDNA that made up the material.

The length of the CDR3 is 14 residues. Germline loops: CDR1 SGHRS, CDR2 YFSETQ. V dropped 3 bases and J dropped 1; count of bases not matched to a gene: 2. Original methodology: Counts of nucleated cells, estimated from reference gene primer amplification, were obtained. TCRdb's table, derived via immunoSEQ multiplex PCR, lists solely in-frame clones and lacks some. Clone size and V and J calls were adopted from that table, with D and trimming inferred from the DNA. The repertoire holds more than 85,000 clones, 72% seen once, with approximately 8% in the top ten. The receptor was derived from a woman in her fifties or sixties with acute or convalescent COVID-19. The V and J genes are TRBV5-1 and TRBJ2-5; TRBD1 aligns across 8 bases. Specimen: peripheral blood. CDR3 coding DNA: TGCGCCAGCAGCTCCGGGACAGGCCAAGAGACCCAGTACTTC. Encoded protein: CASSSGTGQETQYF.